The rows below give T cell receptor beta chains drawn from one sample of a study of cytomegalovirus exposure and HLA in healthy donors. Produced via immunoSEQ multiplex PCR; TCRdb's table is partial and in-frame only. The sample yields about 76,000 clones, 79% seen once. Material: PBMCs. These receptors all stem from a young man in good health and CMV-seronegative. CDR3s include the opening cysteine and the closing phenylalanine or tryptophan. Each record gives: J gene, V gene, clone size, D gene, CDR3 DNA, CDR3 protein. A D gene is named only where the DNA matches it firmly. The size field is filled for only some rows; it gives once, few, many or a size class.

>TRBJ2-3|TRBV7-2|.|.
TGTGCCAGCAGCTCAGCCGGGGTCCGGGGAGATACGCAGTATTTT
CASSSAGVRGDTQYF
>TRBJ2-5|TRBV5-1|.|.
TGCGCCAGCAGCCTCGAAAGCGTTCAAGAGACCCAGTACTTC
CASSLESVQETQYF
>TRBJ2-3|TRBV6-1|.|.
TGTGCCAGCAGTGAAGCGAGCGGCCCACAGAAGACGCAGTATTTT
CASSEASGPQKTQYF
>TRBJ2-3|TRBV11-2|.|TRBD2
TGTGCCAGCGGCGATGGGTGGCGGGAGGATACGCAGTATTTT
CASGDGWREDTQYF
>TRBJ1-1|TRBV6-1|.|.
TGTGCCAGCAGTGCCATCCCAGACATGAACACTGAAGCTTTCTTT
CASSAIPDMNTEAFF
>TRBJ2-7|TRBV5-1|.|.
TGCGCCAGCAGCCCCCCCGCGTACGAGCAGTACTTC
CASSPPAYEQYF
>TRBJ2-5|TRBV27|.|TRBD2
TGTGCCAGCAGTTTTGGGGGGAGGGCCTACCGGGAGACCCAGTACTTC
CASSFGGRAYRETQYF
>TRBJ1-3|TRBV6-6|.|TRBD1
TGTGCCAGCAGGCGGACAGGGAGCGATGGAAACACCATATATTTT
CASRRTGSDGNTIYF
>TRBJ2-3|TRBV2|.|.
TGTGCCAGCAGTGATGGGGCTGGCACAGATACGCAGTATTTT
CASSDGAGTDTQYF
>TRBJ2-1|TRBV6-1|.|.
TGTGCCAGCGGGGAGACTGAGCAGTTCTTC
CASGETEQFF
>TRBJ2-7|TRBV13|.|TRBD2
TGTGCCAGCAGCTCCCGGGACTACTACTACGAGCAGTACTTC
CASSSRDYYYEQYF
>TRBJ2-2|TRBV28|.|.
TGTGCCAGCAGCAACAGGGAGGGCACCGGGGAGCTGTTTTTT
CASSNREGTGELFF
>TRBJ1-2|TRBV19|.|.
TGTGCCAGTAGTATGGACAGTCGGCAAAACTATGGCTACACCTTC
CASSMDSRQNYGYTF
>TRBJ1-1|TRBV19|.|.
TGTGCCAGTAGTAACCAGGACAGTCAAGCTTTCTTT
CASSNQDSQAFF
>TRBJ1-3|TRBV19|few|TRBD1
TGTGCCACCTTACAGGGGAGCGGAAACACCATATATTTT
CATLQGSGNTIYF
>TRBJ2-1|TRBV27|.|TRBD2
TGTGCCAGCAGCTTCGGGACTAGCGGTTACAATGAGCAGTTCTTC
CASSFGTSGYNEQFF
>TRBJ2-7|TRBV6-1|.|TRBD1
TGTGCCAGCAGTGCCCCTGCCACAGGGGCGAGGGGTTACGAGCAGTACTTC
CASSAPATGARGYEQYF
>TRBJ2-1|TRBV4-2|once|TRBD1
TGTGCCAGCAGCCCCGGACAGGGATCGCGGGAGCAGTTCTTC
CASSPGQGSREQFF
>TRBJ2-7|TRBV7-4|once|.
TGTGCCAGCAGCCCCGGGGCAGGGGCTAACGAGCAGTACTTC
CASSPGAGANEQYF
>TRBJ1-5|TRBV7-2|once|TRBD1
TGTGCCAGCAGCTTCAGACAGGGGGCTAGCAATCAGCCCCAGCATTTT
CASSFRQGASNQPQHF
>TRBJ2-1|TRBV5-1|few|TRBD1
TGCGCCAGCAGGCCCGGACAGGGATTCTACAATGAGCAGTTCTTC
CASRPGQGFYNEQFF
>TRBJ2-1|TRBV5-8|.|TRBD2
TGTGCCAGCAGCTTGGCCGGACGTCTAGCGGGAGGGCCCAATGAGCAGTTCTTC
CASSLAGRLAGGPNEQFF
>TRBJ2-1|TRBV7-9|once|.
TGTGCCAGCAGCTTAGCTAGCGGCACAAATGAGCAGTTCTTC
CASSLASGTNEQFF
>TRBJ2-6|TRBV7-2|.|.
TGTGCCAGCAGTAGCGAGGTCAACGTCCTGACTTTC
CASSSEVNVLTF
>TRBJ1-2|TRBV5-4|.|.
.
CASSLATVAGHHYGYTF
>TRBJ2-1|TRBV11-2|.|TRBD1
TGTGCCAGCAGTACGGACAGGGGTAAACACAATGAGCAGTTCTTC
CASSTDRGKHNEQFF
>TRBJ2-1|TRBV11-2|.|TRBD2
TGTGCCAGCAGCTTTCTAGCGGGAGGGCCTATCAATGAGCAGTTCTTC
CASSFLAGGPINEQFF
>TRBJ1-1|TRBV5-1|.|.
TGCGCCAGCAGCTTGAAGGAGTTGAACACTGAAGCTTTCTTT
CASSLKELNTEAFF
>TRBJ2-7|TRBV5-4|.|TRBD1
TGTGCCAGCAGCTCCCGGACAGGGGGCGTTTTGAATCCCTACGAGCAGTACTTC
CASSSRTGGVLNPYEQYF
>TRBJ2-1|TRBV27|once|TRBD1
TGTGCCAGCAGTCTCCGGGACAGGGACAATGAGCAGTTCTTC
CASSLRDRDNEQFF
>TRBJ2-7|TRBV28|.|.
TGTGCCAGCAGTCCCCTGGGGGGAGATAGGTACGAGCAGTACTTC
CASSPLGGDRYEQYF
>TRBJ1-4|TRBV19|.|TRBD1
TGTGCCAGTAGTACCCTCAGGGGGCCACTTGAAAAACTGTTTTTT
CASSTLRGPLEKLFF
>TRBJ2-7|TRBV28|.|TRBD2
TGTGCCAGCACACTGATGGGGGGGGGCGAGCAGTACTTC
CASTLMGGGEQYF
>TRBJ2-5|TRBV7-2|.|TRBD1
TGTGCCAGCAGCCCTGACAGGGCGAAGACCCAGTACTTC
CASSPDRAKTQYF
>TRBJ2-3|TRBV5-4|.|TRBD2
TGTGCCAGCAGCTTGTTCGGGAGGCGAACTAGCACAGATACGCAGTATTTT
CASSLFGRRTSTDTQYF
>TRBJ2-4|TRBV2|.|.
TGTGCCAGCAGTGAAGCGCTAGGGGTAGCCAAAAACATTCAGTACTTC
CASSEALGVAKNIQYF
>TRBJ2-7|TRBV13|few|.
TGTGCCAGCAGCTTAGACAGGGCACGTTACGAGCAGTACTTC
CASSLDRARYEQYF
>TRBJ2-1|TRBV7-9|.|TRBD2
TGTGCCAGCAGCCAAGGACTAGCGGGAGATAGCGACAATGAGCAGTTCTTC
CASSQGLAGDSDNEQFF
>TRBJ2-5|TRBV5-6|.|.
TGTGCCAGCAGCTTGGTTTCCCGAGGAGAGACCCAGTACTTC
CASSLVSRGETQYF
>TRBJ2-5|TRBV28|once|TRBD2
TGTGCCAGCTCCTCATCCGGGACTAGCGGGATGGAGACCCAGTACTTC
CASSSSGTSGMETQYF
>TRBJ2-3|TRBV11-2|.|TRBD1
TGTGCCAGCAGCCTACAGACAGGGCCGGATACGCAGTATTTT
CASSLQTGPDTQYF
>TRBJ1-5|TRBV27|.|.
TGTGCCAGCAGTGGCTCCGTCCCTAGTAGGCCCCAGCATTTT
CASSGSVPSRPQHF
>TRBJ2-3|TRBV6-5|.|TRBD2
TGTGCCAGCAGGCTCGGGGGGACTAGCACAGATACGCAGTATTTT
CASRLGGTSTDTQYF
>TRBJ2-7|TRBV5-5|.|TRBD1
TGTGCCAGCAGCCTGGGACAGGGGAATAGCGAGCAGTACTTC
CASSLGQGNSEQYF
>TRBJ2-7|TRBV6-1|.|.
TGTGCCAGCGTGGTGCGTCACGAGCAGTACTTC
CASVVRHEQYF
>TRBJ2-7|TRBV23-1|.|.
TGCGCCAGCAGTCAGTGGGAGGCCCTCTACGAGCAGTACTTC
CASSQWEALYEQYF